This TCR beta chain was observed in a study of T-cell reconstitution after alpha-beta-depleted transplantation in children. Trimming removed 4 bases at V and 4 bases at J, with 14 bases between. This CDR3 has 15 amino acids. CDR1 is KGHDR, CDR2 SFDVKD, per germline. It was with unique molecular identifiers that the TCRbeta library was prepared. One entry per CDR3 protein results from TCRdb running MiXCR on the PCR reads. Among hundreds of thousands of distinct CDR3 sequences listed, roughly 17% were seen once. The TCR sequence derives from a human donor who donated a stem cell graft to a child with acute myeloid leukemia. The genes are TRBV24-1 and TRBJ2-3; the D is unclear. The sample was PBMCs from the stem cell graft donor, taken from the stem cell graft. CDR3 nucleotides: TGTGCCACCAGTGAGGACCAAAGCCGGGCAGATACGCAGTATTTT. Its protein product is CATSEDQSRADTQYF.